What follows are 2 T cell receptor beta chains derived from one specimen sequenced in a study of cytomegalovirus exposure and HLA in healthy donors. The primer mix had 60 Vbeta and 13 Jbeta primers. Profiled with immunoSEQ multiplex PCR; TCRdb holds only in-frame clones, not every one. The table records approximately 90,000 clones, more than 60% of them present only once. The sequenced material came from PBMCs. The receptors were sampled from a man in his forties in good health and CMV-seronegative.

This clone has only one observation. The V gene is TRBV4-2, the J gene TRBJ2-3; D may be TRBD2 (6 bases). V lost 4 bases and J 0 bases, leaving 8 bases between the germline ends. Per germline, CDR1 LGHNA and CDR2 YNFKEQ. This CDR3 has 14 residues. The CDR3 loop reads CASSPGGSTDTQYF. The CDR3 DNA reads TGTGCCAGCAGCCCCGGGGGTAGCACAGATACGCAGTATTTT.

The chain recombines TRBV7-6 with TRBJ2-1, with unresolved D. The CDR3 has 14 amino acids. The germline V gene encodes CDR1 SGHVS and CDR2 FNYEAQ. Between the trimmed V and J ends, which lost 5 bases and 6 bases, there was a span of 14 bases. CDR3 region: CASSQESNSNEQFF. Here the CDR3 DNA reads TGTGCCAGCAGCCAAGAATCGAACAGCAATGAGCAGTTCTTC.